The 24 T cell receptor beta chains below come from one sample, sequenced in a study of beta chain features in type 1 diabetes. The study reverse transcribed the entire isolated RNA, so it sequenced expressed TCRB transcripts. TCRdb's copy holds only in-frame clones and misses some; the assay was immunoSEQ multiplex PCR. In the table there are some 400,000 clones, less than 15% of which are singletons. The sequencing sample was made of naive CD4+ T cells from blood. The receptor set was obtained from a woman younger than 35 in good health.

This clone appeared a few times. The V and J genes are TRBV2 and TRBJ1-2; D is uncertain. CDR3 length equals 12 residues. Germline-derived CDR1 and CDR2 are SNHLY and FYNNEI. Trimming stripped 3 bases from V and 1 base from J, with 3 bases between. CDR3 DNA sequence: TGTGCCAGCAGTGACAGTAACTATGGCTACACCTTC. Protein: CASSDSNYGYTF.

This clone was seen a few times. The chain employs TRBV4-2 and TRBJ2-1; tentative D call: TRBD2 (7 bases). V lost 1 base to trimming and J lost 2 bases, with 21 bases between them. The V gene's germline CDR1 is LGHNA and CDR2 YNFKEQ. The CDR3 has 19 residues. CDR3 coding DNA: TGTGCCAGCAGCCAAGGACCCCTCTATCAGGGGAGGGCCTACAATGAGCAGTTCTTC. Encoded protein: CASSQGPLYQGRAYNEQFF.

There are a few counts of this clone. The V and J genes are TRBV18 and TRBJ2-1; 7 nucleotides line up with TRBD1. CDR1 and CDR2 from the germline V gene are KGHSH and LQKENI. J gave up 2 bases and V 0 bases, and 10 bases lay outside the gene matches. The CDR3 has 18 amino acids. CDR3 region: CASSPPGLGQLTYNEQFF. CDR3 DNA sequence: TGTGCCAGCTCACCACCCGGATTGGGACAGCTGACCTACAATGAGCAGTTCTTC.

This clone was seen more than once but under ten times. This chain links TRBV4-2 with TRBJ1-1; D might be TRBD1 (6 bases). Germline values: CDR1 LGHNA, CDR2 YNFKEQ. V lost 1 base and J lost 5, with 17 bases in between. The CDR3 is made up of 16 amino acids. The chain's CDR3 is CASSQGVGAKGTEAFF. The CDR3 DNA follows: TGTGCCAGCAGCCAAGGTGTGGGGGCAAAAGGGACTGAAGCTTTCTTT.

The rearrangement joins TRBV25-1 to TRBJ1-5; a weak D match, TRBD1 (5 bases). The length of the CDR3 is 13 residues. V lost 6 bases and J 4 bases, leaving 10 bases between the germline ends. Germline V gene sequence: CDR1 MGHDK, CDR2 SYGVNS. The CDR3 bases are TGTGCCAGCAGGGGGAGGGGTAATCAGCCCCAGCATTTT. Amino acids: CASRGRGNQPQHF. The variable domain in full, completed from reference TRBV25-1 and TRBJ1-5, reads EADIYQTPRYLVIGTGKKITLECSQTMGHDKMYWYQQDPGMELHLIHYSYGVNSTEKGDLSSESTVSRIRTEHFPLTLESARPSHTSQYLCASRGRGNQPQHFGDGTRLSIL.

Turning to this clone: The sample carries other DNA sequences with the same CDR3. This chain connects TRBV5-1 to TRBJ2-5, with TRBD1 matching over 7 bases. V was clipped by 2 bases and J by 3 bases; unmatched bases: 1. The CDR3 has 13 amino acids. Germline assignment: CDR1 SGHRS and CDR2 YFSETQ. As DNA, the CDR3 is TGCGCCAGCAGCTTCCAGGGGGAAGAGACCCAGTACTTC. Its translation is CASSFQGEETQYF.

This rearrangement joins TRBV15 to TRBJ2-7, with D perhaps TRBD2 (5 bases). CDR1 and CDR2 (germline): LNHNV, YYDKDF (reference sequence). Trimming stripped 2 bases from V and 0 bases from J, with 8 bases between. This CDR3 comprises 14 residues. CDR3 residues: CATSRQADSYEQYF. CDR3 sequence (DNA): TGTGCCACCAGCAGACAAGCGGACTCCTACGAGCAGTACTTC.

The V call is TRBV5-1, the J call TRBJ1-5, with 8 bases fitting TRBD1. The germline V gene encodes CDR1 SGHRS and CDR2 YFSETQ. The V gene end was trimmed by 4 bases and the J gene end by 6 bases; junction bases not matched to a gene: 9. CDR3 length: 15 amino acids. Here the CDR3 reads CASSPTGDPSQPQHF. The CDR3 coding sequence is TGCGCCAGCAGCCCGACAGGGGATCCCAGTCAGCCCCAGCATTTT.

The chain links TRBV5-6 to TRBJ2-7; D is perhaps TRBD2 (6 bases). Trimming took off 5 bases at V and 3 bases at J, with 18 bases between the two ends. Germline V gene data show CDR1 as SGHDT and CDR2 as YYEEEE. The CDR3 is 15 residues long. The CDR3 loop reads CASRLHPGVLYEQYF. Written as DNA, the CDR3 is TGTGCCAGCAGGCTCCACCCGGGAGTCCTCTACGAGCAGTACTTC.

Only a few counts were recorded for this clone. This chain connects TRBV11-2 to TRBJ2-1; 9 nucleotides align to TRBD2. Germline CDR1 reads SGHAT; CDR2 reads FQNNGV. V shed 5 bases and J 7 bases; nucleotides not matched to a gene: 21. The CDR3 loop spans 19 amino acids. This chain's CDR3 is CASSNILGSRAGGSNEQFF. In DNA form, the CDR3 reads TGTGCCAGCAGCAATATCCTCGGAAGTAGGGCGGGAGGGTCTAATGAGCAGTTCTTC.

This sequence joins TRBV4-1 and TRBJ2-2; 9 bases match TRBD1. The CDR3 extends over 17 amino acids. The V segment lost 4 bases and the J segment 6 bases; nucleotides outside the gene matches: 12. The germline gives CDR1 MGHRA, CDR2 YSYEKL. Written as DNA, the CDR3 is TGCGCCAGCAGCCCCGACGTCGGGACAGGGAGGTCCGGGGAGCTGTTTTTT. As protein: CASSPDVGTGRSGELFF.

The chain recombines TRBV7-8 with TRBJ2-3; no reliable D call. V lost 0 bases, J lost 0 bases, and 13 bases lay in between. The CDR3 spans 17 residues. Germline assignment: CDR1 SGHVS and CDR2 FQNEAQ. The CDR3: CASSLAKARLSTDTQYF. CDR3 in DNA: TGTGCCAGCAGCTTAGCAAAGGCCAGACTGAGCACAGATACGCAGTATTTT.

The rearrangement joins TRBV15 to TRBJ1-2; D remains ambiguous. In germline, CDR1 is LNHNV, CDR2 YYDKDF (reference sequence). Trimming shortened V by 2 bases and J by 0 bases, and 16 bases separated the two germline ends. This CDR3 spans 17 amino acids. The CDR3: CATSRSPAGHPNYGYTF. The CDR3 nucleotides read TGTGCCACCAGCAGATCCCCGGCAGGTCACCCTAACTATGGCTACACCTTC.

The CDR3: CASSLKAGLSYEQYF. The CDR3 nucleotides read TGTGCCAGCAGCTTAAAGGCGGGCCTCTCCTACGAGCAGTACTTC. The chain is built from TRBV13 and TRBJ2-7; D may be TRBD2 (5 bases). The CDR3 consists of 15 residues. Germline V gives CDR1 PRHDT, CDR2 FYEKMQ (reference sequence). With 2 bases removed from V and 0 bases from J, the gap between germline ends came to 11 bases.

V gene TRBV4-2 combines with J gene TRBJ2-7, with D possibly being TRBD2 (6 bases). Germline CDR1 is LGHNA and CDR2 is YNFKEQ. The CDR3 contains 17 residues. The ends were cut back, 0 bases at V and 4 bases at J, with 19 bases in the middle. CDR3 region: CASSQDSGLQRQYEQYF. The DNA for the CDR3 is TGTGCCAGCAGCCAAGATTCGGGACTTCAACGCCAATACGAGCAGTACTTC.

This chain connects TRBV5-1 to TRBJ2-7; D is ambiguous. The germline CDR1 and CDR2 sequences are SGHRS and YFSETQ. V was pared by 0 bases and J by 3 bases, with 10 bases between. The CDR3 runs 14 residues. CDR3 nucleotides: TGCGCCAGCAGCTTGGCTCTGGAGTTCTACGAGCAGTACTTC. It yields the protein CASSLALEFYEQYF.

The genes are TRBV9 and TRBJ2-1; TRBD2 aligns across 13 bases. CDR1 and CDR2 (germline): SGDLS, YYNGEE. J gave up 12 bases and V 0 bases, and 9 bases lay outside the gene matches. CDR3 length: 16 residues. This CDR3 reads CASSVEGTSGISRQFF. In DNA form, the CDR3 reads TGTGCCAGCAGCGTAGAGGGGACTAGCGGGATTTCTAGGCAGTTCTTC.

This clone turned up a few times. The gene calls are TRBV5-6 and TRBJ2-3; D may be TRBD1 (5 bases). Germline CDR1 and CDR2: SGHDT and YYEEEE. Trimming removed 2 bases from V and 5 bases from J, with 9 bases in between. The CDR3 totals 13 residues. The CDR3 DNA follows: TGTGCCAGCAGCTTTGGGGCCCAAGATACGCAGTATTTT. Amino acids: CASSFGAQDTQYF.

This clone was seen a handful of times. The chain has TRBV30 and TRBJ2-2, with 8 bases identical to TRBD1. The ends lost 4 bases at V and 4 bases at J; junction bases unmatched: 5. CDR1 GTSNPN and CDR2 SVGIG come from the germline V gene (reference sequence). The CDR3 is made up of 14 amino acids. The CDR3 sequence is CAWTQGASTGELFF. The CDR3 DNA is TGTGCCTGGACCCAGGGGGCTAGCACCGGGGAGCTGTTTTTT.

The chain carries TRBV6-5 and TRBJ2-7; 9 nucleotides align to TRBD2. The CDR3 extends over 15 amino acids. CDR1 and CDR2 (germline): MNHEY, SVGAGI. With V trimmed by 6 bases and J by 6 bases, 12 bases remained unmatched. The CDR3 here is CASSRQGLAGIEQYF. The CDR3 DNA reads as TGTGCCAGCAGCCGCCAGGGGCTAGCGGGAATCGAGCAGTACTTC.

V and J are TRBV5-1 and TRBJ1-2, with D tentatively TRBD1 (6 bases). Per the germline V gene, CDR1 is SGHRS and CDR2 is YFSETQ. This CDR3 region has 15 residues. Trimming removed 4 bases at V and 6 bases at J, with 19 bases between. The CDR3 DNA is TGCGCCAGCAGCCGACCTGACCCAGGGGCGAATGGCTACACCTTC. It translates to CASSRPDPGANGYTF.

J is TRBJ2-1 and V is TRBV7-9; 7 bases fit TRBD2. The V gene end was trimmed by 6 bases and the J gene end by 5 bases; junction bases not matched to a gene: 10. This CDR3 has 15 residues. Germline V gene data show CDR1 as SEHNR and CDR2 as FQNEAQ (reference sequence). The CDR3 is CASSFRLSGNNEQFF. The CDR3 DNA follows: TGTGCCAGCAGTTTCCGTCTGAGCGGGAACAATGAGCAGTTCTTC.

The chain links TRBV29-1 to TRBJ2-1; 12 nucleotides agree with TRBD2. This CDR3 contains 14 residues. Germline assignment: CDR1 SQVTM and CDR2 ANQGSEA. The trim removed 8 bases at V and 7 bases at J, leaving 9 bases unmatched. In nucleotides, the CDR3 is TGCAGCTTTCTAGCGGGAGGGCCGAAGAATGAGCAGTTCTTC. It specifies CSFLAGGPKNEQFF.

The table lists this clone with a few counts. The chain carries TRBV5-1 and TRBJ1-1; D perhaps matches TRBD1 (5 bases). V lost 4 bases to trimming and J lost 0 bases, with 13 bases between them. CDR1 and CDR2 from the germline V gene are SGHRS and YFSETQ. The CDR3 is made up of 15 amino acids. The CDR3: CASSAPGTVNTEAFF. DNA for the CDR3: TGCGCCAGCAGCGCACCCGGGACTGTGAACACTGAAGCTTTCTTT.